Listed here are 31 T cell receptor beta chains from one sample, sequenced in a study of cytomegalovirus exposure and HLA in healthy donors. Amplification used 60 Vbeta primers and 13 Jbeta primers. Clones were read by immunoSEQ multiplex PCR, and TCRdb kept only the in-frame ones, dropping some. The sample lists 120,000 or so clones, 65% to 90% occurring once. The sample comprised PBMCs. These receptors were collected from a male donor in good health and CMV-seropositive.

The chain links TRBV30 to TRBJ1-1; 7 bases agree with TRBD1. The CDR3 length is 13 residues. The germline V gene encodes CDR1 GTSNPN and CDR2 SVGIG (reference sequence). V trimming: 3 bases; J trimming: 7 bases; junction bases outside the gene matches: 8. The chain's CDR3 is CAWRGYRGGEAFF. For the CDR3, the DNA is TGTGCCTGGAGGGGGTACAGGGGTGGTGAAGCTTTCTTT.

The V and J genes are TRBV7-3 and TRBJ2-2, with D possibly being TRBD2 (7 bases). Trimming pared 4 bases from V and 4 bases from J, leaving 13 bases between. This CDR3 has 15 amino acids. In germline, CDR1 is SGHTA, CDR2 FQGTGA. The CDR3 DNA sequence: TGTGCCAGCAGCTACAGAGGGGGGGGCACCGGGGAGCTGTTTTTT. It codes for CASSYRGGGTGELFF.

The chain combines TRBV7-9 with TRBJ2-7; TRBD2 agrees at 11 bases. Per the germline V gene, CDR1 is SEHNR and CDR2 is FQNEAQ (reference sequence). J was trimmed by 4 bases and V by 4 bases; bases with no gene match: 6. CDR3 length: 15 amino acids. The CDR3 is CASSSRLAGLYEQYF. CDR3 coding DNA: TGTGCCAGCAGCTCGAGACTAGCGGGGCTATACGAGCAGTACTTC.

This rearrangement joins TRBV5-1 to TRBJ2-3; 10 bases are a match to TRBD2. Unmatched junction bases numbered 14, after V lost 4 bases and J lost 3 bases. This CDR3 comprises 18 residues. Per germline, CDR1 SGHRS and CDR2 YFSETQ. The CDR3 region is CASSHLAGAMVETDTQYF. As DNA, the CDR3 is TGCGCCAGCAGCCATCTAGCGGGAGCAATGGTAGAAACAGATACGCAGTATTTT.

The table lists this clone with a count of one. The chain has TRBV30 and TRBJ2-5, with D uncertain. Germline V gene lookup returns CDR1 GTSNPN and CDR2 SVGIG (reference sequence). V shed 2 bases and J shed 2 bases, with 6 bases lying between them. The CDR3 has 12 residues. The DNA for the CDR3 is TGTGCCTGGAGTTTCCGGCAAGAGACCCAGTACTTC. Amino acid sequence: CAWSFRQETQYF.

V and J are TRBV4-3 and TRBJ2-7; possibly TRBD2 for D (5 bases). Germline values: CDR1 LGHNA, CDR2 YSLEER. This CDR3 is built from 13 residues. V lost 1 base and J 5 bases, leaving 9 bases between the germline ends. CDR3 sequence: CASSQVSGDEQYF. As DNA, the CDR3 is TGCGCCAGCAGCCAAGTTTCCGGGGACGAGCAGTACTTC.

The CDR3 DNA sequence: TGTGCCACGTGCCCTAGCGGGAGGGCCTTGGAGCTGTTTTTT. Translating it yields CATCPSGRALELFF. The chain uses TRBV7-9 and TRBJ2-2; TRBD2 matches 12 bases. J was trimmed by 10 bases and V by 10 bases; bases with no gene match: 10. CDR1 is SEHNR and CDR2 is FQNEAQ in the germline V gene (reference sequence). CDR3 length equals 14 residues.

This clone came up once. This chain uses TRBV5-4 with TRBJ2-7; D possibly corresponds to TRBD2 (7 bases). The CDR3 contains 14 residues. V shed 4 bases and J shed 7 bases, with 18 bases lying between them. Germline loops: CDR1 SGHNT, CDR2 YYREEE (reference sequence). The CDR3 region is CASSRGASGWEQYF. In DNA form, the CDR3 reads TGTGCCAGCAGCCGGGGGGCGTCGGGGTGGGAGCAGTACTTC.

CDR3 in amino acids: CAWIPGREGMNTEAFF. In nucleotides, the CDR3 is TGTGCCTGGATACCAGGGAGGGAGGGGATGAACACTGAAGCTTTCTTT. This chain joins TRBV30 and TRBJ1-1, with a possible D match to TRBD1 (5 bases). The CDR3 length is 16 residues. Germline CDR1 reads GTSNPN; CDR2 reads SVGIG (reference sequence). With 4 bases removed from V and 0 bases from J, the gap between germline ends came to 18 bases.

The chain has TRBV30 and TRBJ2-7; 13 bases are a match to TRBD2. The CDR3 runs 17 residues. The V segment lost 1 base and the J segment 7 bases; nucleotides outside the gene matches: 13. Germline CDR1 GTSNPN, CDR2 SVGIG (reference sequence). CDR3 region: CAWSEPPGLAGPREQYF. The CDR3 DNA follows: TGTGCCTGGAGTGAGCCTCCGGGACTAGCGGGGCCCAGGGAGCAGTACTTC. The full variable domain, completed using reference TRBV30 and TRBJ2-7, is SQTIHQWPATLVQPVGSPLSLECTVEGTSNPNLYWYRQAAGRGLQLLFYSVGIGQISSEVPQNLSASRPQDRQFILSSKKLLLSDSGFYLCAWSEPPGLAGPREQYFGPGTRLTVT.

The chain links TRBV4-3 to TRBJ2-1; the D is unclear. The CDR3 contains 17 residues. V dropped 0 bases and J dropped 5 bases, with 17 bases sitting between them. Germline CDR1 and CDR2: LGHNA and YSLEER. CDR3 sequence reads: CASSQDPQVGHNNEQFF. The CDR3 region has the DNA TGCGCCAGCAGCCAAGATCCGCAGGTTGGGCACAACAATGAGCAGTTCTTC.

CDR3 sequence reads: CASSTTGVDGYTF. Written as DNA, the CDR3 is TGTGCCAGTAGTACCACAGGGGTTGATGGCTACACCTTC. The chain joins TRBV19 to TRBJ1-2, with 7 bases aligning to TRBD1. CDR1 and CDR2 (germline): LNHDA, SQIVND (reference sequence). V gave up 4 bases and J gave up 6 bases; unmatched junction bases: 5. This CDR3 is 13 amino acids long.

The chain combines TRBV19 with TRBJ2-6, with D possibly matching TRBD2 (5 bases). V dropped 5 bases and J dropped 0 bases, with 17 bases sitting between them. In germline, CDR1 is LNHDA, CDR2 SQIVND (reference sequence). This CDR3 is 18 amino acids long. The CDR3 DNA is TGTGCCAGTAGTGGACTCTGGGAAAAGATCTCTGGGGCCAACGTCCTGACTTTC. Translated, it gives CASSGLWEKISGANVLTF. The full variable domain, its missing parts supplied by reference TRBV19 and TRBJ2-6, is DGGITQSPKYLFRKEGQNVTLSCEQNLNHDAMYWYRQDPGQGLRLIYYSQIVNDFQKGDIAEGYSVSREKKESFPLTVTSAQKNPTAFYLCASSGLWEKISGANVLTFGAGSRLTVL.

The chain employs TRBV4-3 and TRBJ2-4; 9 bases fit TRBD1. CDR1 is LGHNA, CDR2 YSLEER, per germline. After removal of 2 bases from V and 7 bases from J, the junction contained 3 bases not matched to a gene. The CDR3 has 14 residues. CDR3: CASSQNTGGNIQYF. Written as DNA, the CDR3 is TGCGCCAGCAGCCAAAATACAGGGGGCAACATTCAGTACTTC.

Comments on this clone: Different DNA sequences within this sample yield the same CDR3. The genes are TRBV20-1 and TRBJ2-1; D call uncertain. CDR3 length equals 11 residues. The germline V gene has CDR1 DFQATT and CDR2 SNEGSKA (reference sequence). V was cut by 6 bases and J by 0 bases, with 3 bases left in between. The CDR3 region has the DNA TGCAGTGCCTCCTCCTACAATGAGCAGTTCTTC. Translating it yields CSASSYNEQFF.

CDR3 coding DNA: TGTGCCACCAGCAGAGACCGACTGACCCAGACAGATACGCAGTATTTT. Amino acids: CATSRDRLTQTDTQYF. The V gene is TRBV15, the J gene TRBJ2-3; D gene ambiguous. The germline gives CDR1 LNHNV, CDR2 YYDKDF (reference sequence). V lost 0 bases and J 3 bases, leaving 13 bases between the germline ends. CDR3 length equals 16 residues. Together with reference TRBV15 and TRBJ2-3, the CDR3 gives the full variable domain: DAMVIQNPRYQVTQFGKPVTLSCSQTLNHNVMYWYQQKSSQAPKLLFHYYDKDFNNEADTPDNFQSRRPNTSFCFLDIRSPGLGDTAMYLCATSRDRLTQTDTQYFGPGTRLTVL.

This chain joins TRBV7-9 and TRBJ1-1; 9 bases fit TRBD1. CDR3 length: 15 amino acids. Trimming took 4 bases from V and 1 from J; bases not matched to a gene: 4. CDR1 is SEHNR, CDR2 FQNEAQ, per germline (reference sequence). CDR3 bases: TGTGCCAGCAGCTGGGGACAGGGTGCGAACACTGAAGCTTTCTTT. Its protein product is CASSWGQGANTEAFF.

On this clone: A junction end diverges from the germline sequence, so it may reflect a read error. The chain recombines TRBV4-3 with TRBJ1-3; 9 bases align to TRBD1. The CDR3 is made up of 18 amino acids. Germline assignment: CDR1 LGHNA and CDR2 YSLEER. CDR3 region: CASSPTPGQGSSGNTTYF. DNA for the CDR3: TGCGCCAGCAGCCCCACCCCGGGACAGGGATCGTCTGGAAACACCACATATTTT.

This chain connects TRBV19 to TRBJ2-7; tentatively, D is TRBD2 (5 bases). Trimming left V 3 bases short and J 3 bases short, with 12 bases between. Germline V lookup: CDR1 LNHDA, CDR2 SQIVND (reference sequence). The CDR3 contains 14 residues. The CDR3 loop is CASSIRSGLYEQYF. CDR3 nucleotide sequence: TGTGCCAGTAGTATCAGGAGCGGCCTCTACGAGCAGTACTTC. The full variable domain, rest sourced from reference TRBV19 and TRBJ2-7, is DGGITQSPKYLFRKEGQNVTLSCEQNLNHDAMYWYRQDPGQGLRLIYYSQIVNDFQKGDIAEGYSVSREKKESFPLTVTSAQKNPTAFYLCASSIRSGLYEQYFGPGTRLTVT.

Remarks on this clone: The junction departs from germline at one end; a sequencing error may be responsible. The V gene is TRBV25-1, the J gene TRBJ2-6; TRBD1 agrees at 7 bases. Germline values: CDR1 MGHDK, CDR2 SYGVNS. The CDR3 totals 15 residues. As DNA, the CDR3 is TGTGCCAGCAGACCCGACAGGGCTGGGGCCAACGGCCTGACTTTC. Residues: CASRPDRAGANGLTF.

The V gene is TRBV27, the J gene TRBJ2-3; TRBD2 is a possible D gene (6 bases). This CDR3 contains 14 residues. Trimming removed 6 bases at V and 0 bases at J, with 10 bases between. The germline CDR1 and CDR2 sequences are MNHEY and SMNVEV (reference sequence). CDR3 region: CASRIRGSTDTQYF. The CDR3 DNA sequence: TGTGCCAGCAGGATTCGGGGGAGCACAGATACGCAGTATTTT.

The chain recombines TRBV4-2 with TRBJ2-3, with TRBD1 as a possible D gene (7 bases). Germline CDR1 is LGHNA and CDR2 is YNFKEQ. V lost 4 bases and J lost 2, with 16 bases in between. The CDR3 extends over 16 amino acids. The CDR3 DNA is TGTGCCAGCAGCCCCAGGGGGGCGGGCTTCACAGATACGCAGTATTTT. It is translated as CASSPRGAGFTDTQYF.

The V call is TRBV28, the J call TRBJ1-2; possible D gene TRBD1, 5 bases. From germline, CDR1 is MDHEN and CDR2 SYDVKM. This CDR3 contains 15 residues. The V gene lost 2 bases and the J gene lost 8 bases, with 18 bases spanning the gap. CDR3 coding DNA: TGTGCCAGCAGTTTAGCGACGGAGGGGCTAGGGGGCTACACCTTC. This encodes CASSLATEGLGGYTF.

This clone was seen just once. This rearrangement joins TRBV13 to TRBJ1-4; D gene uncertain. Germline CDR1 is PRHDT and CDR2 is FYEKMQ (reference sequence). The CDR3 contains 14 residues. The V gene lost 5 bases and the J gene lost 8 bases, with 15 bases spanning the gap. The CDR3 here is CASSQPRFPEKLFF. The CDR3 DNA sequence: TGTGCCAGCAGCCAGCCCAGGTTTCCCGAAAAACTGTTTTTT.

This chain connects TRBV30 to TRBJ2-5; D gene ambiguous. Between the trimmed V and J ends, which lost 5 bases and 2 bases, there was a span of 6 bases. This CDR3 has 11 amino acids. The V gene's germline CDR1 is GTSNPN and CDR2 SVGIG (reference sequence). CDR3: CAWGPQETQYF. CDR3 in DNA: TGTGCCTGGGGCCCTCAAGAGACCCAGTACTTC.

The chain combines TRBV15 with TRBJ2-7, with D possibly being TRBD1 (6 bases). V lost 4 bases and J 3 bases, leaving 13 bases between the germline ends. Per the germline V gene, CDR1 is LNHNV and CDR2 is YYDKDF (reference sequence). The CDR3 sequence is 14 residues long. This CDR3 reads CATSKAGTNYEQYF. The CDR3 DNA reads TGTGCCACCAGCAAAGCCGGGACAAACTACGAGCAGTACTTC.

This clone was seen just once. The same CDR3 also results from other DNA sequences found in this sample. The chain carries TRBV6-6 and TRBJ1-2; D is unresolved. This CDR3 spans 14 amino acids. Trimming removed 3 bases from V and 8 bases from J, with 16 bases in between. Per germline, CDR1 MNHNY and CDR2 SVGAGI (reference sequence). CDR3 in amino acids: CASSYPAGEAGYTF. The DNA for the CDR3 is TGTGCCAGCAGTTATCCTGCTGGGGAGGCGGGCTACACCTTC.

This clone was observed a few times. The rearrangement links TRBV30 to TRBJ1-2; D is ambiguous. Germline V gene lookup returns CDR1 GTSNPN and CDR2 SVGIG (reference sequence). Deletions cut 1 base from V and 3 bases from J, with 9 bases between. The CDR3 covers 13 residues. As DNA, the CDR3 is TGTGCCTGGAGTGATTCGGGATACTATGGCTACACCTTC. Translated, it gives CAWSDSGYYGYTF.

This rearrangement joins TRBV5-1 to TRBJ2-7, with D perhaps TRBD1 (5 bases). The germline V and J ends were trimmed by 5 bases and 3 bases, with 12 bases remaining between them. The CDR3 covers 13 residues. The germline gives CDR1 SGHRS, CDR2 YFSETQ. The CDR3 nucleotides are TGCGCCAGCAGACGTGGGGCGGACTACGAGCAGTACTTC. Translation: CASRRGADYEQYF.

This chain joins TRBV28 and TRBJ2-2; 7 positions match TRBD2. V trimming: 6 bases; J trimming: 5 bases; junction bases outside the gene matches: 6. The CDR3 covers 14 residues. CDR1 is MDHEN and CDR2 is SYDVKM in the germline V gene. CDR3 sequence reads: CASSSGLLTGELFF. Written as DNA, the CDR3 is TGTGCCAGCAGCTCGGGACTATTAACCGGGGAGCTGTTTTTT.

The chain is built from TRBV2 and TRBJ2-4; perhaps TRBD2 as D (6 bases). CDR3 length: 15 amino acids. The germline CDR1 and CDR2 sequences are SNHLY and FYNNEI. V gave up 4 bases and J gave up 2 bases, with 12 bases separating them. The CDR3 DNA follows: TGTGCCAGCAGTGTGGGTGGGAGGACCAAAAACATTCAGTACTTC. Translation: CASSVGGRTKNIQYF.